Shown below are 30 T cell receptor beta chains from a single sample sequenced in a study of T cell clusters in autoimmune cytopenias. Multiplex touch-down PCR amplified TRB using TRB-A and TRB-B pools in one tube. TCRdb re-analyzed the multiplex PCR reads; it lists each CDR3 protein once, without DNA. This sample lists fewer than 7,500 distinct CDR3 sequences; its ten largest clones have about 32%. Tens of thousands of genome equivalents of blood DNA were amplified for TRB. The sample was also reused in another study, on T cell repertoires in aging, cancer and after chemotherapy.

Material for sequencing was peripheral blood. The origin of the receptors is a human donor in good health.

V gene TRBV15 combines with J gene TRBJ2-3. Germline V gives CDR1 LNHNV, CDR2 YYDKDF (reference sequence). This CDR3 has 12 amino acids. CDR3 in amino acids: CATSRERDTQYF.

CDR3 loop: CASSLPGLKLFF. V usage is TRBV13 and J usage is TRBJ1-4; without DNA, the TCRdb call of TRBD1 cannot be checked. This CDR3 is built from 12 residues. CDR1 is PRHDT, CDR2 FYEKMQ, per germline (reference sequence).

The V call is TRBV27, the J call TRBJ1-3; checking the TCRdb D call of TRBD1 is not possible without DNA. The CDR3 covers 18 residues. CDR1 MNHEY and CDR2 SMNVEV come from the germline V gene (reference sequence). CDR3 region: CASTPGVQGRSSGNTIYF.

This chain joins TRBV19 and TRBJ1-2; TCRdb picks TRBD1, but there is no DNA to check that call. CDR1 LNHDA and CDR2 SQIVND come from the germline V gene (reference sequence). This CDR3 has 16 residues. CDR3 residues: CASSYLPGTDIYGYTF.

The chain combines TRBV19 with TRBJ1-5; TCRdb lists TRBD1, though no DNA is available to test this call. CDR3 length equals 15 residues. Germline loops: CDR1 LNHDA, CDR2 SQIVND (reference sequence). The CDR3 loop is CASRGTGTSNQPQHF.

CDR3 protein: CASGTEASPLHF. The chain carries TRBV30 and TRBJ1-6; TCRdb calls TRBD1, which cannot be checked without DNA. The CDR3 runs to 12 residues. Germline lookup yields CDR1 GTSNPN and CDR2 SVGIG (reference sequence).

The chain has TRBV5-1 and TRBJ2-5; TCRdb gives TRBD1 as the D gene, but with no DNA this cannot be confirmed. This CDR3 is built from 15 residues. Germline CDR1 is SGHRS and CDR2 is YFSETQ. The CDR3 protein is CASSIMRTGTETQYF.

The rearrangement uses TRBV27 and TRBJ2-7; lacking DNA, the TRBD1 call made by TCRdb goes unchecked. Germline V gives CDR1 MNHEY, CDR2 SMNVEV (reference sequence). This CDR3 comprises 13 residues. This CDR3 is CASSLAGAYEQYF.

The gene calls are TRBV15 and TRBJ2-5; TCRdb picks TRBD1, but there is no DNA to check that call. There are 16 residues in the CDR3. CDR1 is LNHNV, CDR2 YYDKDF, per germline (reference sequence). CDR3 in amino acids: CATSRRQGISQETQYF.

The CDR3 sequence is CAWRGSNEQFF. The chain recombines TRBV30 with TRBJ2-1. Germline lookup yields CDR1 GTSNPN and CDR2 SVGIG (reference sequence). CDR3 length: 11 residues. Full variable domain (remainder filled in from reference TRBV30 and TRBJ2-1): SQTIHQWPATLVQPVGSPLSLECTVEGTSNPNLYWYRQAAGRGLQLLFYSVGIGQISSEVPQNLSASRPQDRQFILSSKKLLLSDSGFYLCAWRGSNEQFFGPGTRLTVL.

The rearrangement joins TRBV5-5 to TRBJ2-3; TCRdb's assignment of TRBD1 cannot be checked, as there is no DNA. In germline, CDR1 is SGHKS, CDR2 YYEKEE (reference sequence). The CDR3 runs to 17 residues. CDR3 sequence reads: CASSPNRRGGFPDTQYF.

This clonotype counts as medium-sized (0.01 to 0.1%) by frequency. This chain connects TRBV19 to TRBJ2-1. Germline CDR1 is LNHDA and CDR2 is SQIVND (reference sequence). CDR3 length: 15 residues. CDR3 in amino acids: CASSIATYSYNEQFF.

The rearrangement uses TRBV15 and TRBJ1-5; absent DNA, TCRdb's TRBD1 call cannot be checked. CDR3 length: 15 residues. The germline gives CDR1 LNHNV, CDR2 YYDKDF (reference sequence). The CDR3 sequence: CATSQGTGAIQPQHF.

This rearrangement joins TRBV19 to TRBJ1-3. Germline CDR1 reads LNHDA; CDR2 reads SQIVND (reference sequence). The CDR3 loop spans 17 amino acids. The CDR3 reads CASSIAAHRSYGNTIYF.

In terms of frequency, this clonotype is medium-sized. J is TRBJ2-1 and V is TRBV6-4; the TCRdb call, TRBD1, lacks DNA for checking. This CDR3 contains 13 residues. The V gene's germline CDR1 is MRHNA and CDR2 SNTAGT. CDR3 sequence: CASSGGAHNEQFF.

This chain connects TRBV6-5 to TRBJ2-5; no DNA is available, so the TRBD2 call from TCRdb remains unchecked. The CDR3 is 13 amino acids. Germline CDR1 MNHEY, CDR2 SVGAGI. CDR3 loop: CASSYRRRETQYF.

The CDR3 loop reads CASSRGRKSYEQYF. This rearrangement joins TRBV11-2 to TRBJ2-7; TCRdb's D call of TRBD1 is untestable without DNA. Germline V CDR1 and CDR2: SGHAT, FQNNGV. CDR3 length: 14 residues.

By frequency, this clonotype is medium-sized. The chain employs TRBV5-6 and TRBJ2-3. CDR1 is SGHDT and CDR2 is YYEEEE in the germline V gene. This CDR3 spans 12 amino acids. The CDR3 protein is CASSLYADTQYF.

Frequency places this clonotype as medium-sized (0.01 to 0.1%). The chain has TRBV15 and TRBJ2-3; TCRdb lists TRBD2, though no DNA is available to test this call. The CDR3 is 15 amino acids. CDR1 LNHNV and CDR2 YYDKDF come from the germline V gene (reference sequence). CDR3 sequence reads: CATSRETSKADTQYF.

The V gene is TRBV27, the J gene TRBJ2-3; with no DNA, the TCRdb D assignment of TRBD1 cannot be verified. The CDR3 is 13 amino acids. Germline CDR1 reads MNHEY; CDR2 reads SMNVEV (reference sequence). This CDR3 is CASRRDRGDTQYF.

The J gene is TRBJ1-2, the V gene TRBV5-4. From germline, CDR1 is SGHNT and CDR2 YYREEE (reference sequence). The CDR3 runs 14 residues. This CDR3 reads CASSLSAGYYGYTF.

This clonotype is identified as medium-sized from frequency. This CDR3 is CSGRLLAGGQYNEQFF. The rearrangement uses TRBV29-1 and TRBJ2-1; TCRdb gives TRBD2 as the D gene, but with no DNA this cannot be confirmed. The CDR3 has 16 residues. Germline CDR1 SQVTM, CDR2 ANQGSEA.

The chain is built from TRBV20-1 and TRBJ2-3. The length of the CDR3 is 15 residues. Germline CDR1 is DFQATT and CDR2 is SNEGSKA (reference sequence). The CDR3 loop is CSAKATNVGTDTQYF.

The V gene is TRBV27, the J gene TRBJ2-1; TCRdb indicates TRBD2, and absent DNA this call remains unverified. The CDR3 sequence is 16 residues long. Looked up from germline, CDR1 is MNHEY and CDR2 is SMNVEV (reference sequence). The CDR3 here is CASSLSSGRGYNEQFF.

CDR3 sequence: CASRTYPGTGGSGAYEQYF. This chain connects TRBV6-1 to TRBJ2-7; absent DNA, TCRdb's TRBD1 call cannot be checked. From germline, CDR1 is MNHNS and CDR2 SASEGT. This CDR3 spans 19 amino acids.

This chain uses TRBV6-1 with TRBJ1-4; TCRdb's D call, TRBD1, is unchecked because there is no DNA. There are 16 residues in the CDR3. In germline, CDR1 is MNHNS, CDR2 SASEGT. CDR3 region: CASSSGDRAGLEKLFF.

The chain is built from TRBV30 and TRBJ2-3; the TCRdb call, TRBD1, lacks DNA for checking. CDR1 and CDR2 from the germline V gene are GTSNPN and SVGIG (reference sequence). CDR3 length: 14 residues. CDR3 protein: CAWARRDRGDTQYF.

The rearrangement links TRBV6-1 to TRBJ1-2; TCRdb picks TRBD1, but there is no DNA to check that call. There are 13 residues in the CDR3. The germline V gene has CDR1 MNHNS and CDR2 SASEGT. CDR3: CATAQGTWDGYTF.

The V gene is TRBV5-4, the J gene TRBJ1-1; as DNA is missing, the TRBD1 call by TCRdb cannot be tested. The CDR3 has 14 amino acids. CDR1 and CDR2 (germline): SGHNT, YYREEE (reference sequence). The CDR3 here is CASSSGQENTEAFF.

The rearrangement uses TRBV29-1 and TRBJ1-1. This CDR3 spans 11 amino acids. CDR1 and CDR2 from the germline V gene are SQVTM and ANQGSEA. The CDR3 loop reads CSVEDRMEAFF.